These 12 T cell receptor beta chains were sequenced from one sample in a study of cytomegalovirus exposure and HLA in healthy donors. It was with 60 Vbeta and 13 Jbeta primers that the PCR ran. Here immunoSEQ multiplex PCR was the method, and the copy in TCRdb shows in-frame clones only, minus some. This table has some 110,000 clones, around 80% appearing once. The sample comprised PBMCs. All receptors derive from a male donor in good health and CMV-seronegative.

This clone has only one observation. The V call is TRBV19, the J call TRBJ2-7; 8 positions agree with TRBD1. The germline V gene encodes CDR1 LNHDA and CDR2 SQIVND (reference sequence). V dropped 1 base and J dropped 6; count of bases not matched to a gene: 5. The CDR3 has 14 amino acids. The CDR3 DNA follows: TGTGCCAGTAGTATAGCGCGGACAGGGACCGAGCAGTACTTC. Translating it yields CASSIARTGTEQYF.

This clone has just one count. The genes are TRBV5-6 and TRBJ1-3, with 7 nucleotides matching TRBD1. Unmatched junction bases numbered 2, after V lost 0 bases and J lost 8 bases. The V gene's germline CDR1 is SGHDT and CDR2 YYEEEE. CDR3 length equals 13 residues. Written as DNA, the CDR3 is TGTGCCAGCAGCTTGGACAGGGGTGACACCATATATTTT. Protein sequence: CASSLDRGDTIYF.

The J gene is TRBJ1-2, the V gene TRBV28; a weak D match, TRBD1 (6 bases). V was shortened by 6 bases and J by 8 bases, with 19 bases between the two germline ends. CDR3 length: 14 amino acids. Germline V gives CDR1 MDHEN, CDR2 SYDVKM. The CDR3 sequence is CASRRLGQLWGYTF. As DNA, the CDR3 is TGTGCCAGCAGACGCCTAGGACAGTTATGGGGCTACACCTTC.

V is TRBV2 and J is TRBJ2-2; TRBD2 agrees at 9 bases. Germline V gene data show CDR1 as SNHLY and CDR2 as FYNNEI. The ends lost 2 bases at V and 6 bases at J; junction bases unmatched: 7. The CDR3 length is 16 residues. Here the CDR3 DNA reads TGTGCCAGCAGTGAACTGGCTAGCGGGATTGCCGGGGAGCTGTTTTTT. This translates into CASSELASGIAGELFF.

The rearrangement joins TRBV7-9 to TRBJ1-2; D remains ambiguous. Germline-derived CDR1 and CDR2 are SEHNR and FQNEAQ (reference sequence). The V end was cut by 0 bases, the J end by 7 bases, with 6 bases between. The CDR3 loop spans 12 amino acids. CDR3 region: CASSLASAGYTF. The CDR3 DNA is TGTGCCAGCAGCTTAGCGAGCGCTGGCTACACCTTC.

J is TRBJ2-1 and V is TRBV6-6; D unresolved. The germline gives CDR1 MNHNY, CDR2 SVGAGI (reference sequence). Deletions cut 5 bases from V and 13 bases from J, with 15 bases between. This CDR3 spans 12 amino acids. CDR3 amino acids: CASSPSDIKQFF. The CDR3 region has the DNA TGTGCCAGCAGTCCCTCCGACATCAAACAGTTCTTC.

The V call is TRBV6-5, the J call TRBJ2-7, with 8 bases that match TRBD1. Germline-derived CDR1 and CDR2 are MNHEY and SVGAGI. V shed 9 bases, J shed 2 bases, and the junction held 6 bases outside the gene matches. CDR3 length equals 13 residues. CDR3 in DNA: TGTGCCAGGCGACAGGGGCCCCCCTACGAGCAGTACTTC. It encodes CARRQGPPYEQYF.

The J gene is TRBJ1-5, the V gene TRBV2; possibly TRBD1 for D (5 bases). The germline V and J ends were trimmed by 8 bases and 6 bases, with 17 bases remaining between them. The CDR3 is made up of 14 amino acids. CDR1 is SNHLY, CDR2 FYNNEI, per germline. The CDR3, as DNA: TGTGCCAGCGTGGGGGGGGAGGGCGGTCAGCCCCAGCATTTT. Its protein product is CASVGGEGGQPQHF.

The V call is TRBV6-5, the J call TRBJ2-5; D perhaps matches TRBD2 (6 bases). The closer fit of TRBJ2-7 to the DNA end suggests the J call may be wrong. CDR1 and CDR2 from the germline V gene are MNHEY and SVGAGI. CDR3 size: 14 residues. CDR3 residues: CASRPGDDVHEQYF. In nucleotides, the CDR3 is TGTGCCAGCAGGCCGGGAGATGATGTCCACGAGCAGTACTTC.

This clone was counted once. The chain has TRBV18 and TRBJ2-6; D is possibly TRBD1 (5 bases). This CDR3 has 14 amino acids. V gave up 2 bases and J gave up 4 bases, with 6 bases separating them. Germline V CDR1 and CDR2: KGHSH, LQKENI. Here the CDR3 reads CASSPGAGANVLTF. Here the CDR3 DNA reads TGTGCCAGCTCACCAGGGGCCGGGGCCAACGTCCTGACTTTC.

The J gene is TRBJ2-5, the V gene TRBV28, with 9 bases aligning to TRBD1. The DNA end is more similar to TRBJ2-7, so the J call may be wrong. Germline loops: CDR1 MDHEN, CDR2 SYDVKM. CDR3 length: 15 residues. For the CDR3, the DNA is TGTGCCAGCAACCCCCAGGGACAGGGAATTCGCGAGCAGTACTTC. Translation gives CASNPQGQGIREQYF.

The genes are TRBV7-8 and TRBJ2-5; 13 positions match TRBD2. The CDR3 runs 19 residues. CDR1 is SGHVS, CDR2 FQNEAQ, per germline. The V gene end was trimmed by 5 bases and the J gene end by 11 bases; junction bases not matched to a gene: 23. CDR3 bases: TGTGCCAGCAGCCCCGTGGGTGGGACTAGCGGGATTTCGGTGCGTGAGCAGTACTTC. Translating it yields CASSPVGGTSGISVREQYF.